This entry concerns a single T cell receptor (beta chain). The antigen is undetermined. Without the conserved terminal phenylalanine or tryptophan, this CDR3 likely stems from a read error. This specimen comes from a study of T cell repertoires in cytomegalovirus infection. Broader study findings: Within the response measured ex vivo, HLA-C-restricted CMV-specific TCR beta clonotypes were dominant. Accumulated public TCR beta family frequency recognized individuals carrying CMV together with the relevant HLA.

TCRdb re-analysed the reads in MiXCR, keeping a single row per CDR3 protein. This sample carries around 740,000 distinct CDR3 sequences, 35% of them seen once, and the ten largest clones take roughly 2.9%. The CDR3 has 18 amino acids. Germline V lookup: CDR1 SGHVS, CDR2 FNYEAQ. Material: PBMCs. The V call is TRBV7-6, the J call TRBJ2-4; tentative D call: TRBD2 (8 bases). This clonotype originated in a human donor in good health (CMV status not recorded). Some clones in this sample may be carry-over from other donors' samples. This CDR3 is CASSLAGNRGVAENIQYL. The DNA of the CDR3 is TGTGCTAGCAGCTTAGCGGGAAACAGGGGAGTAGCCGAAAACATTCAGTACTTA.